This TCR beta chain was captured in a study of sequential checkpoint blockade in melanoma. About the research overall: Arm A got nivolumab then ipilimumab; arm B the reverse, 1:1.

The protocol was immunoSEQ multiplex PCR, while the TCRdb copy is restricted to in-frame clones and leaves out a portion. Altogether about 12,000 clones are present, 77% being singletons, with the ten largest covering about 9.3%. Treatment: randomized to nivolumab then ipilimumab (arm A) or the reverse (arm B). From thawed PBMCs, live CD3+CD8+ cells negative for CD19 and CD56 were sorted. V was clipped by 1 base and J by 9 bases, with 10 bases between them. CDR3 size: 13 residues. Germline values: CDR1 MGHRA, CDR2 YSYEKL. The chain is built from TRBV4-1 and TRBJ1-5; perhaps TRBD1 as D (5 bases). Sequenced here: CD8+ T cells sorted from blood (inferred from file names), sampled from a patient given nivolumab and ipilimumab in sequence. The TCR originated in a human donor with melanoma. The CDR3 loop is CASSQVPRAPQHF. CDR3 sequence (DNA): TGCGCCAGCAGCCAAGTCCCCAGGGCGCCCCAGCATTTT.